Listed below are T cell receptor beta chains from one sample, sequenced in a study of T-cell reconstitution after alpha-beta-depleted transplantation in children. TCRdb called the PCR reads again in MiXCR, with one record for every CDR3 protein. The repertoire includes fewer than 550,000 distinct CDR3 sequences, about an eighth of them detected once, and less than 15% sits in the top ten. The material sequenced was PBMCs, mostly from graft donor cells, taken 180 days after TCRalphabeta/CD19-depleted stem cell transplant. Source of these receptors: a female patient aged 2 to 10 who had a stem cell transplant for aplastic anemia, so the T cells may come from the graft donor. The CDR3 runs from the conserved cysteine through the conserved F or W. The order of the fields is V gene, clone size, J gene, D gene, CDR3 DNA, CDR3 protein. A D gene is named only where the DNA matches it firmly. Size values are once, few and many counts, or a class for expanded clones, and some rows have none.

V: TRBV4-3
size: NA
J: TRBJ2-7
D: TRBD1
DNA: TGCGCCAGCAGCCAAGATACCAGGGGGCAATTATACGAGCAGTACTTC
CDR3: CASSQDTRGQLYEQYF

V: TRBV6-1
size: NA
J: TRBJ2-1
D: NA
DNA: TGTGCCAGCAGTAGTAGTGTGGCTGAGCAGTTCTTC
CDR3: CASSSSVAEQFF

V: TRBV29-1
size: many
J: TRBJ1-2
D: TRBD1
DNA: TGCAGCGTTGAAGCACAGGGGGCGAACTATGGCTACACCTTC
CDR3: CSVEAQGANYGYTF

V: TRBV3-1
size: NA
J: TRBJ1-2
D: NA
DNA: TGTGCCAGCAGTCCGATGACCGAGTATGGCTACACCTTC
CDR3: CASSPMTEYGYTF

V: TRBV7-6
size: NA
J: TRBJ2-1
D: TRBD2
DNA: TGTGCCAGCAGCTTCAGGGAGGGGACTAGCGGGAAGAAGCAGTTCTTC
CDR3: CASSFREGTSGKKQFF

V: TRBV20-1
size: NA
J: TRBJ2-1
D: NA
DNA: TGCAGTGCTACAACCGGGGCCAGCTCCTACAATGAGCAGTTCTTC
CDR3: CSATTGASSYNEQFF

V: TRBV27
size: few
J: TRBJ1-1
D: NA
DNA: TGTGCCCGGGGAGAGGGCAGGGAAACCCTGAACACTGAAGCTTTCTTT
CDR3: CARGEGRETLNTEAFF

V: TRBV29-1
size: many
J: TRBJ2-2
D: NA
DNA: TGCAGCGTTGAAGATGGAGGGACCGGGGAGCTGTTTTTT
CDR3: CSVEDGGTGELFF

V: TRBV15
size: few
J: TRBJ2-2
D: TRBD1
DNA: TGTGCCACCAGCAGTAGACAGGGGGCGAACACCGGGGAGCTGTTTTTT
CDR3: CATSSRQGANTGELFF

V: TRBV4-2
size: few
J: TRBJ1-1
D: TRBD1
DNA: TGTGCCAGCAGCCAAATTAAGACAGGGGGAACGAACACTGAAGCTTTCTTT
CDR3: CASSQIKTGGTNTEAFF

V: TRBV5-1
size: many
J: TRBJ2-1
D: TRBD2
DNA: TGCGCCAGCAGCTCAACCGGGACTAGCGGTTACAATGAGCAGTTCTTC
CDR3: CASSSTGTSGYNEQFF

V: TRBV6-5
size: NA
J: TRBJ2-5
D: NA
DNA: TGTGCCAGCAGTTATGGGGGTCGCGAGACCCAGTACTTC
CDR3: CASSYGGRETQYF

V: TRBV5-1
size: NA
J: TRBJ2-1
D: NA
DNA: TGCGCCAGCAGCTTGCTGGACAGTTACAATGAGCAGTTCTTC
CDR3: CASSLLDSYNEQFF

V: TRBV21-1
size: NA
J: TRBJ2-1
D: NA
DNA: TGTGCCAGCAGCAAACCAGGGGGCTCCTACAATGAGCAGTTCTTC
CDR3: CASSKPGGSYNEQFF

V: TRBV7-2
size: NA
J: TRBJ2-2
D: NA
DNA: TGTGCCAGCAGCTACATGAACACCGGGGAGCTGTTTTTT
CDR3: CASSYMNTGELFF

V: TRBV27
size: few
J: TRBJ2-2
D: TRBD2
DNA: TGTGCCAGCACTGTTAGCGGGAGGGCCTGGAACACCGGGGAGCTGTTTTTT
CDR3: CASTVSGRAWNTGELFF

V: TRBV20-1
size: NA
J: TRBJ2-3
D: NA
DNA: TGCAGTGCTAGCCGCCGGACAGATACGCAGTATTTT
CDR3: CSASRRTDTQYF

V: TRBV12-3/TRBV12-4
size: NA
J: TRBJ2-1
D: NA
DNA: TGTGCCAGCAGTCCCCAAGGCGTCCAGGGCTACAATGAGCAGTTCTTC
CDR3: CASSPQGVQGYNEQFF

V: TRBV20-1
size: NA
J: TRBJ2-1
D: TRBD2
DNA: TGCAGTGCTAGAGATCCAAGCGGGAGAGCGCGTGAGCAGTTCTTC
CDR3: CSARDPSGRAREQFF

V: TRBV5-1
size: NA
J: TRBJ1-4
D: NA
DNA: TGCGCCAGCAGCTCCGGGACTGACCATGAAAAACTGTTTTTT
CDR3: CASSSGTDHEKLFF

V: TRBV29-1
size: NA
J: TRBJ1-5
D: TRBD1
DNA: TGCAGCGTGCGACAGGGTTTAACGAGCAATCAGCCCCAGCATTTT
CDR3: CSVRQGLTSNQPQHF

V: TRBV7-2
size: NA
J: TRBJ1-5
D: NA
DNA: TGTGCCAGCAGCTTAATAGTCGATCAGCCCCAGCATTTT
CDR3: CASSLIVDQPQHF

V: TRBV9
size: few
J: TRBJ2-3
D: NA
DNA: TGTGCCAGCAGCCCCCGGGCTTTACAGGATACGCAGTATTTT
CDR3: CASSPRALQDTQYF

V: TRBV6-1
size: NA
J: TRBJ1-1
D: NA
DNA: TGTGCCAGTTCGCCTGGGGGATCCATGAACACTGAAGCTTTCTTT
CDR3: CASSPGGSMNTEAFF

V: TRBV6-2/TRBV6-3
size: NA
J: TRBJ2-7
D: NA
DNA: TGTGCCAGCAGTTACTCCGGGCGTCGACACGAGCAGTACTTC
CDR3: CASSYSGRRHEQYF